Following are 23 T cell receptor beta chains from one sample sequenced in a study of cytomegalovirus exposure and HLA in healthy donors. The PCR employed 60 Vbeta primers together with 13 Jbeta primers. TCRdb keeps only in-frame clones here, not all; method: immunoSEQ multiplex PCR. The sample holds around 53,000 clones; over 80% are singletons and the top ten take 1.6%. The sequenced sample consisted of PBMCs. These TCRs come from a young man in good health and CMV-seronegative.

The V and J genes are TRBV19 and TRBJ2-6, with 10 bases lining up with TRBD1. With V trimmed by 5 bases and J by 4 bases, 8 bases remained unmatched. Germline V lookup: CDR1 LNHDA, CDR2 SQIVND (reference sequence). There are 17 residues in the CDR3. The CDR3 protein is CASSPRTGGMGANVLTF. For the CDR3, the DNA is TGTGCCAGTAGTCCCCGGACAGGGGGAATGGGGGCCAACGTCCTGACTTTC.

The CDR3 region is CASSFLTGRTEAFF. The CDR3 DNA sequence: TGTGCCAGCAGCTTCCTCACAGGGAGAACTGAAGCTTTCTTT. The chain has TRBV11-3 and TRBJ1-1; possibly TRBD1 for D (6 bases). Germline loops: CDR1 SGHNT, CDR2 YENEEA. The CDR3 has 14 amino acids. V was pared by 3 bases and J by 5 bases, with 13 bases between.

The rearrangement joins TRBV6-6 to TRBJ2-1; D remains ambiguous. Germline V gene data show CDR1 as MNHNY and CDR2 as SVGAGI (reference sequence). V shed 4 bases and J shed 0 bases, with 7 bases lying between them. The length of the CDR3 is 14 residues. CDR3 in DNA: TGTGCCAGCAGTTTTGGCGGCTCCTACAATGAGCAGTTCTTC. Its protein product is CASSFGGSYNEQFF.

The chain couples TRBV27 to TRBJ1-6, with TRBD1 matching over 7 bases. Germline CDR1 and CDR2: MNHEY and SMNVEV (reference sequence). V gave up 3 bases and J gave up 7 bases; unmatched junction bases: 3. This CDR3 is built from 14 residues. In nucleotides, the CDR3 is TGTGCCAGCAGTTTTGACAGGGAGAATTCACCCCTCCACTTT. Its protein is CASSFDRENSPLHF.

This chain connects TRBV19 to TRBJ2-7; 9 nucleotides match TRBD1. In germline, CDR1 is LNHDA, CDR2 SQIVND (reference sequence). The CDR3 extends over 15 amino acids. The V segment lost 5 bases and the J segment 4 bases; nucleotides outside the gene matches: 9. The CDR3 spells CASSPRDRAGYEQYF. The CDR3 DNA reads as TGTGCCAGTAGTCCTAGGGACAGGGCGGGATACGAGCAGTACTTC.

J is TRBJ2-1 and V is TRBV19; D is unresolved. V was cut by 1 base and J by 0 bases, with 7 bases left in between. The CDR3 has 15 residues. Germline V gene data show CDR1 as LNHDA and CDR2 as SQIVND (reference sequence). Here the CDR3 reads CASSIAGDSYNEQFF. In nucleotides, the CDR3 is TGTGCCAGTAGTATAGCAGGTGACTCCTACAATGAGCAGTTCTTC.

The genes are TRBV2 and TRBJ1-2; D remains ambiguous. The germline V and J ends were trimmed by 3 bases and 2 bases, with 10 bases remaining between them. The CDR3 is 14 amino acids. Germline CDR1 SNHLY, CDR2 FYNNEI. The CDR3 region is CASSDQVGNYGYTF. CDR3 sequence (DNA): TGTGCCAGCAGTGACCAGGTCGGCAACTATGGCTACACCTTC.

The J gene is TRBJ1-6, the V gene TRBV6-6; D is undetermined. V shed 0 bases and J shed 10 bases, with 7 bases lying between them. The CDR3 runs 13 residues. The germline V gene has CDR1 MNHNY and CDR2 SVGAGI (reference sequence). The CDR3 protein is CASSYSSSSPLHF. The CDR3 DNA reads TGTGCCAGCAGTTACTCGAGTTCGTCACCCCTCCACTTT.

In DNA, the CDR3 is TGTGCCTGGAGTGTAGGGGCGAACACCGGGGAGCTGTTTTTT. The encoded protein is CAWSVGANTGELFF. This rearrangement joins TRBV30 to TRBJ2-2; perhaps TRBD1 as D (5 bases). The CDR3 has 14 amino acids. Trimming took 0 bases from V and 0 from J, leaving 5 bases between them. CDR1 is GTSNPN, CDR2 SVGIG, per germline (reference sequence). The entire variable domain, with the rest obtained from reference TRBV30 and TRBJ2-2, is as follows: SQTIHQWPATLVQPVGSPLSLECTVEGTSNPNLYWYRQAAGRGLQLLFYSVGIGQISSEVPQNLSASRPQDRQFILSSKKLLLSDSGFYLCAWSVGANTGELFFGEGSRLTVL.

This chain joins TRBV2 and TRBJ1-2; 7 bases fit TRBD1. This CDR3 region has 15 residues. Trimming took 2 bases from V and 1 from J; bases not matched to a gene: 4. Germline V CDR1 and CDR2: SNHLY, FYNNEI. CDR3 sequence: CASSESWDSNYGYTF. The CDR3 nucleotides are TGTGCCAGCAGTGAATCCTGGGACAGTAACTATGGCTACACCTTC.

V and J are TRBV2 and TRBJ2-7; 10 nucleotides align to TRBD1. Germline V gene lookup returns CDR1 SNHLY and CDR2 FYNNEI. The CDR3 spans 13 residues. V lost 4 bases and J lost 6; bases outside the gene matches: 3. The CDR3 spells CASSGQGAGEQYF. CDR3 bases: TGTGCCAGCAGTGGACAGGGGGCAGGCGAGCAGTACTTC.

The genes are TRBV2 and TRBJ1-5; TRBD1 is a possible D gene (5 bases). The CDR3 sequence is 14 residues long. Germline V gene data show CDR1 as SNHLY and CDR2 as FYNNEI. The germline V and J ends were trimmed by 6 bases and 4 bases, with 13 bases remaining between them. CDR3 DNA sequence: TGTGCCAGCAGGGCCCGGGGGAGTAATCAGCCCCAGCATTTT. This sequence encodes CASRARGSNQPQHF.

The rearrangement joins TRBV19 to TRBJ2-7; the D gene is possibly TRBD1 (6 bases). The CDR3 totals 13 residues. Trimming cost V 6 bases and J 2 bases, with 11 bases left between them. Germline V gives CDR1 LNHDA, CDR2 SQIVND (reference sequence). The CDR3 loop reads CASRGTNAYEQYF. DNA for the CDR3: TGTGCCAGTAGAGGGACAAATGCCTACGAGCAGTACTTC.

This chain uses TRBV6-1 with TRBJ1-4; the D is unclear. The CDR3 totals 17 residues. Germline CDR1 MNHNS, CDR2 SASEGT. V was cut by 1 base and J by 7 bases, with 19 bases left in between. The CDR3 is CASSEDGGTVKGEKLFF. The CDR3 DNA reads TGTGCCAGCAGTGAAGACGGAGGAACGGTCAAAGGTGAAAAACTGTTTTTT.

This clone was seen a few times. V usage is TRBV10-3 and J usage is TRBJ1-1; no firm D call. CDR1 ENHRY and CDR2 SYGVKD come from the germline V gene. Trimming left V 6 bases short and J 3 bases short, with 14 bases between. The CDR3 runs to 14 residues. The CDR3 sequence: CAIRRDFGDTEAFF. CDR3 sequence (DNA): TGTGCCATCAGACGGGATTTCGGAGACACTGAAGCTTTCTTT.

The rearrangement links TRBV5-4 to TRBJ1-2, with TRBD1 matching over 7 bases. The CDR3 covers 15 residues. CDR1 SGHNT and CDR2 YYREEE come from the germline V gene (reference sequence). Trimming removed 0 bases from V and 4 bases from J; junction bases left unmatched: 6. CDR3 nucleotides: TGTGCCAGCAGCTTGGGGGGACAGCTCAGCTATGGCTACACCTTC. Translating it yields CASSLGGQLSYGYTF. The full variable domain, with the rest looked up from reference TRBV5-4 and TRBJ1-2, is ETGVTQSPTHLIKTRGQQVTLRCSSQSGHNTVSWYQQALGQGPQFIFQYYREEENGRGNFPPRFSGLQFPNYSSELNVNALELDDSALYLCASSLGGQLSYGYTFGSGTRLTVV.

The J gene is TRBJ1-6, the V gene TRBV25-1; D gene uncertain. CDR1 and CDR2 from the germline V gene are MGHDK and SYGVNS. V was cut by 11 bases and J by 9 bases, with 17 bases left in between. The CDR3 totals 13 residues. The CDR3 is CASWEGWGSPLHF. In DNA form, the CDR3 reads TGTGCCTCCTGGGAGGGATGGGGTTCACCCCTCCACTTT.

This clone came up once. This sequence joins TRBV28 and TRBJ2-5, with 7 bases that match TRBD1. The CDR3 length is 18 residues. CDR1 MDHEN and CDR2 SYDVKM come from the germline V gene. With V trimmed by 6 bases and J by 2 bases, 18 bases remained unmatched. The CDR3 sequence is CASSRLTFRTGPQETQYF. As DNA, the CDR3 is TGTGCCAGCAGCCGCCTCACCTTTAGGACAGGACCACAAGAGACCCAGTACTTC.

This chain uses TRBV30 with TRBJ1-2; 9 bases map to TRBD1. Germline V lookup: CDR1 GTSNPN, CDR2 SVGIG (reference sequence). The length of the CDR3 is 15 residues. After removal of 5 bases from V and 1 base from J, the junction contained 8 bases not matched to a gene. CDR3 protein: CAWSGTGHLNYGYTF. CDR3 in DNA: TGTGCCTGGTCCGGGACAGGGCATCTTAACTATGGCTACACCTTC.

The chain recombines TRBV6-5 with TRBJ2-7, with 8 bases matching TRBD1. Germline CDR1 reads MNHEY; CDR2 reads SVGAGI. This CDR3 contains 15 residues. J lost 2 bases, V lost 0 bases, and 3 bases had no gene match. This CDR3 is CASSYSVTGAYEQYF. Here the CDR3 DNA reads TGTGCCAGCAGTTACTCCGTGACAGGGGCCTACGAGCAGTACTTC.

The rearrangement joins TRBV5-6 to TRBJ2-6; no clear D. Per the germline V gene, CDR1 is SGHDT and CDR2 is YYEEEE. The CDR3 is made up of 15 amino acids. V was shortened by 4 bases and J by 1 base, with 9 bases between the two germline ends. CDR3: CASSHVTSGANVLTF. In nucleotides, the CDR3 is TGTGCCAGCAGCCACGTAACTTCTGGGGCCAACGTCCTGACTTTC.

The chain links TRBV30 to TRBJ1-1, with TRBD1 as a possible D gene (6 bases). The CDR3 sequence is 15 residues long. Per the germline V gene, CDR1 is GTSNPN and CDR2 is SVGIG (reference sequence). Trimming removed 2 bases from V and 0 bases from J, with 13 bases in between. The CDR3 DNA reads TGTGCCTGGAGTCAGGGGAACCGTATGAACACTGAAGCTTTCTTT. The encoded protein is CAWSQGNRMNTEAFF.

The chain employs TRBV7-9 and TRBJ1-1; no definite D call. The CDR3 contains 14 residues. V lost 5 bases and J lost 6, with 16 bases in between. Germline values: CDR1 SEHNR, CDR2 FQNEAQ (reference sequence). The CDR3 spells CASSPDTDRSEAFF. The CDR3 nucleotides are TGTGCCAGCAGCCCCGACACTGATAGATCTGAAGCTTTCTTT.